These 7 T cell receptor beta chains came from one sample sequenced in a study of beta chain features in type 1 diabetes. Reverse transcription of all isolated RNA meant that expressed TCRB transcripts were sequenced. The assay was immunoSEQ multiplex PCR, and TCRdb's table has in-frame clones only and misses some. This table holds about 410,000 clones, approximately 15% found once. The sequenced sample was naive CD4+ T cells from blood. The source is a man aged 25 to 45 in good health.

This sequence joins TRBV7-3 and TRBJ2-1; D uncertain. The CDR3 is made up of 14 amino acids. The germline CDR1 and CDR2 sequences are SGHTA and FQGTGA. Trimming cost V 2 bases and J 4 bases, with 9 bases left between them. The CDR3 DNA reads TGTGCCAGCAGCTTAGGTTTCGAGTACAATGAGCAGTTCTTC. This translates into CASSLGFEYNEQFF.

This chain uses TRBV4-3 with TRBJ2-2; D gene ambiguous. The CDR3 length is 15 residues. V was trimmed by 3 bases and J by 1 base, leaving 9 bases between them. CDR1 LGHNA and CDR2 YSLEER come from the germline V gene. As DNA, the CDR3 is TGCGCCAGCAGCCAGAGTCCGGGGAACACCGGGGAGCTGTTTTTT. It is translated as CASSQSPGNTGELFF.

The chain joins TRBV9 to TRBJ2-2; D might be TRBD1 or TRBD2, each matching 7 bases. CDR3 size: 15 residues. Trimming stripped 2 bases from V and 5 bases from J, with 13 bases between. The germline CDR1 and CDR2 sequences are SGDLS and YYNGEE. CDR3 sequence reads: CASSVLQGGTGELFF. The CDR3 DNA is TGTGCCAGCAGCGTCCTCCAGGGGGGGACCGGGGAGCTGTTTTTT.

The chain joins TRBV7-2 to TRBJ1-2; D is ambiguous. The V and J ends lost 1 base and 5 bases respectively, with 11 bases between them. Germline V gene lookup returns CDR1 SGHTA and CDR2 FQGNSA. This CDR3 region has 14 residues. The CDR3 nucleotides read TGTGCCAGCAGCTTAGTTCCGGCCCTGTATGGCTACACCTTC. Amino acid sequence: CASSLVPALYGYTF.

CDR3 sequence reads: CAWSYRGREVTQYF. CDR3 DNA: TGTGCCTGGAGTTATCGGGGCAGGGAAGTGACCCAGTACTTC. The V and J genes are TRBV30 and TRBJ2-5; D is tentatively TRBD1 or TRBD2 (5 bases each). This CDR3 is built from 14 residues. V was clipped by 2 bases and J by 7 bases, with 17 bases between them. The germline V gene has CDR1 GTSNPN and CDR2 SVGIG (reference sequence).

This clone turned up a few times. V usage is TRBV7-2 and J usage is TRBJ1-1; no reliable D call. Germline-derived CDR1 and CDR2 are SGHTA and FQGNSA. This CDR3 is 14 amino acids long. Trimming took 2 bases from V and 10 from J, leaving 17 bases between them. CDR3 sequence: CASSLSGRWETAFF. The CDR3 nucleotides read TGTGCCAGCAGCTTATCTGGTCGTTGGGAGACAGCTTTCTTT.

The chain couples TRBV9 to TRBJ2-3; D gene ambiguous. The CDR3 runs 18 residues. V lost 3 bases to trimming and J lost 1 base, with 21 bases between them. Germline CDR1 SGDLS, CDR2 YYNGEE. The CDR3 region has the DNA TGTGCCAGCAGCGCGTCGGGTGGGAATCTAGGCGGCACAGATACGCAGTATTTT. This gives the protein CASSASGGNLGGTDTQYF.